Shown below are 29 T cell receptor beta chains from a single sample sequenced in a study of T cell changes during pregnancy in multiple sclerosis (dated by TCRdb to about 2019). Library creation used the immunoSEQ multiplex PCR assay. Held by TCRdb, this immuneACCESS table contains in-frame sequences only and omits some clones. Under half of the omission traces to an unresolved V gene where checked; the cause of the rest is unknown. Here the sample has about 31,000 clones; roughly 89% occur a single time. Of the sample, more than 6% is held by the ten largest clones. The sample consisted of CD8+ T cells from peripheral blood mononuclear cells, taken before pregnancy. The receptors originated from a female donor with multiple sclerosis, enrolled in a pregnancy study.

This sequence joins TRBV4-3 and TRBJ2-6, with D perhaps TRBD1 (7 bases). V was trimmed by 3 bases and J by 0 bases, leaving 9 bases between them. Per the germline V gene, CDR1 is LGHNA and CDR2 is YSLEER. This CDR3 has 16 residues. The CDR3 bases are TGCGCCAGCAGCCATCAGGGGGGCTCTGGGGCCAACGTCCTGACTTTC. Translation gives CASSHQGGSGANVLTF.

J is TRBJ2-7 and V is TRBV19, with 8 bases matching TRBD1. With 7 bases clipped from V and 5 bases from J, the junction kept 7 bases outside the gene matches. This CDR3 is 13 amino acids long. Germline CDR1 and CDR2: LNHDA and SQIVND (reference sequence). CDR3 sequence reads: CASTVSGGHEQYF. The CDR3 DNA reads TGTGCCAGTACCGTATCAGGGGGCCACGAGCAGTACTTC.

The chain employs TRBV19 and TRBJ2-1, with 7 bases identical to TRBD2. Germline V gives CDR1 LNHDA, CDR2 SQIVND (reference sequence). The CDR3 contains 13 residues. With 7 bases clipped from V and 3 bases from J, the junction kept 3 bases outside the gene matches. CDR3 sequence: CASKREGYNEQFF. The CDR3 DNA follows: TGTGCCAGTAAGAGGGAGGGCTACAATGAGCAGTTCTTC. Full variable domain (missing parts from reference TRBV19 and TRBJ2-1): DGGITQSPKYLFRKEGQNVTLSCEQNLNHDAMYWYRQDPGQGLRLIYYSQIVNDFQKGDIAEGYSVSREKKESFPLTVTSAQKNPTAFYLCASKREGYNEQFFGPGTRLTVL.

V and J are TRBV7-3 and TRBJ2-7; tentative D call: TRBD2 (6 bases). The CDR3 loop spans 17 amino acids. Germline V gene sequence: CDR1 SGHTA, CDR2 FQGTGA. Trimming took off 1 base at V and 0 bases at J, with 16 bases between the two ends. Here the CDR3 DNA reads TGTGCCAGCAGCTTAATGGGGGGACTCACCAGCTCCTACGAGCAGTACTTC. It translates to CASSLMGGLTSSYEQYF. The whole variable domain, remainder taken from reference TRBV7-3 and TRBJ2-7, is GAGVSQTPSNKVTEKGKYVELRCDPISGHTALYWYRQSLGQGPEFLIYFQGTGAADDSGLPNDRFFAVRPEGSVSTLKIQRTERGDSAVYLCASSLMGGLTSSYEQYFGPGTRLTVT.

The V gene is TRBV5-1, the J gene TRBJ1-2; D ambiguous. CDR1 and CDR2 (germline): SGHRS, YFSETQ. Trimming removed 1 base from V and 5 bases from J, with 15 bases in between. CDR3 length: 15 residues. CDR3 sequence (DNA): TGCGCCAGCAGCTTGAGTGGCAGCGAGGCTTATGGCTACACCTTC. Translated, it gives CASSLSGSEAYGYTF.

There are a few counts of this clone. The chain employs TRBV4-3 and TRBJ2-1, with a possible D match to TRBD1 (5 bases). The CDR3 contains 16 residues. Germline assignment: CDR1 LGHNA and CDR2 YSLEER. V lost 0 bases and J lost 5, with 14 bases in between. The CDR3 loop is CASSQDYRQQNNEQFF. In DNA form, the CDR3 reads TGCGCCAGCAGCCAAGATTACAGGCAGCAGAACAATGAGCAGTTCTTC.

About this clone: Other DNA sequences in this specimen translate into the identical CDR3. The chain carries TRBV27 and TRBJ2-7; D is uncertain. The CDR3 is 13 amino acids. Germline V gives CDR1 MNHEY, CDR2 SMNVEV (reference sequence). V gave up 0 bases and J gave up 4 bases, with 7 bases separating them. The CDR3 here is CASSLSPGYEQYF. CDR3 in DNA: TGTGCCAGCAGTTTATCTCCCGGGTACGAGCAGTACTTC.

V usage is TRBV6-5 and J usage is TRBJ2-7, with 7 positions matching TRBD1. Germline loops: CDR1 MNHEY, CDR2 SVGAGI. V lost 5 bases to trimming and J lost 3 bases; unmatched junction nucleotides: 7. CDR3 size: 14 residues. CDR3: CASSPQGQNYEQYF. DNA for the CDR3: TGTGCCAGCAGTCCCCAGGGACAGAACTACGAGCAGTACTTC.

This chain joins TRBV9 and TRBJ2-7; maybe TRBD2 (6 bases). Germline V gene data show CDR1 as SGDLS and CDR2 as YYNGEE. The CDR3 totals 15 residues. V shed 1 base and J shed 4 bases, with 15 bases lying between them. The CDR3 region is CASSVYGGDGYEQYF. The CDR3 coding sequence is TGTGCCAGCAGCGTATACGGGGGTGATGGATACGAGCAGTACTTC.

This clone has at least ten counts. This rearrangement joins TRBV7-8 to TRBJ1-1; perhaps TRBD1 as D (5 bases). The germline V gene encodes CDR1 SGHVS and CDR2 FQNEAQ. The CDR3 runs to 14 residues. The ends were cut back, 7 bases at V and 1 base at J, with 13 bases in the middle. The CDR3 here is CASNLGLSNTEAFF. CDR3 sequence (DNA): TGTGCCAGCAACTTGGGACTCTCGAACACTGAAGCTTTCTTT.

The V call is TRBV27, the J call TRBJ2-7, with 11 bases lining up with TRBD1. Germline values: CDR1 MNHEY, CDR2 SMNVEV (reference sequence). With V trimmed by 2 bases and J by 0 bases, 9 bases remained unmatched. This CDR3 has 18 residues. In DNA form, the CDR3 reads TGTGCCAGCAGTTTACGTGGACAGGGGGCCCCTCTCTCCTACGAGCAGTACTTC. Translation: CASSLRGQGAPLSYEQYF.

In DNA form, the CDR3 reads TGTGCCATCAGTGAGTCTTCTGAGGACACCTACGAGCAGTACTTC. Residues: CAISESSEDTYEQYF. This sequence joins TRBV10-3 and TRBJ2-7, with a possible D match to TRBD1 (5 bases). Deletions cut 0 bases from V and 2 bases from J, with 11 bases between. There are 15 residues in the CDR3. Germline lookup yields CDR1 ENHRY and CDR2 SYGVKD.

This chain uses TRBV7-9 with TRBJ1-1; possible D gene TRBD1, 6 bases. V was shortened by 0 bases and J by 1 base, with 18 bases between the two germline ends. CDR1 is SEHNR, CDR2 FQNEAQ, per germline (reference sequence). The CDR3 sequence is 18 residues long. CDR3 sequence (DNA): TGTGCCAGCAGCTTAGCGACAGTACTCAGGGGTGGGAACACTGAAGCTTTCTTT. Its protein is CASSLATVLRGGNTEAFF.

This clone has only a few counts. The chain couples TRBV6-4 to TRBJ2-1; 11 nucleotides agree with TRBD1. The V segment lost 2 bases and the J segment 6 bases; nucleotides outside the gene matches: 0. The CDR3 is 14 residues long. Germline assignment: CDR1 MRHNA and CDR2 SNTAGT. This CDR3 reads CASSDGTGGNEQFF. The CDR3 coding sequence is TGTGCCAGCAGTGACGGGACAGGGGGCAATGAGCAGTTCTTC.

V and J are TRBV27 and TRBJ2-3, with D maybe TRBD2 (5 bases). Deletions cut 4 bases from V and 0 bases from J, with 20 bases between. This CDR3 contains 18 residues. Germline V gene sequence: CDR1 MNHEY, CDR2 SMNVEV (reference sequence). The CDR3 DNA reads TGTGCCAGCAGTTATCTTTCCAGAGGGCGGTCTAGCACAGATACGCAGTATTTT. Residues: CASSYLSRGRSSTDTQYF.

The CDR3 here is CASSHGGGNYGYTF. DNA for the CDR3: TGTGCCAGCAGTCATGGTGGGGGGAACTATGGCTACACCTTC. The rearrangement links TRBV5-5 to TRBJ1-2; D might be TRBD1 (5 bases). V was shortened by 5 bases and J by 2 bases, with 13 bases between the two germline ends. The CDR3 runs 14 residues. Germline V lookup: CDR1 SGHKS, CDR2 YYEKEE (reference sequence).

The chain has TRBV18 and TRBJ2-3; 12 bases agree with TRBD2. V was pared by 5 bases and J by 2 bases, with 5 bases of the junction left unmatched. CDR3 length equals 16 residues. Germline V gene sequence: CDR1 KGHSH, CDR2 LQKENI. CDR3 DNA: TGTGCCAGCTCATTAGGACTAGCGGGAAACACAGATACGCAGTATTTT. This gives the protein CASSLGLAGNTDTQYF.

The genes are TRBV6-6 and TRBJ1-1; TRBD1 matches at 7 bases. Germline loops: CDR1 MNHNY, CDR2 SVGAGI (reference sequence). CDR3 length: 15 residues. J lost 2 bases, V lost 4 bases, and 7 bases had no gene match. The CDR3 DNA is TGTGCCAGCAGTTCAGGACAGGTCGTCAACACTGAAGCTTTCTTT. This translates into CASSSGQVVNTEAFF.

The V and J genes are TRBV29-1 and TRBJ2-7; 8 bases map to TRBD2. The CDR3 spans 14 residues. The V segment lost 0 bases and the J segment 3 bases; nucleotides outside the gene matches: 4. Germline assignment: CDR1 SQVTM and CDR2 ANQGSEA. CDR3 region: CSVEDSTSGYEQYF. The DNA for the CDR3 is TGCAGCGTTGAAGACTCCACTAGCGGCTACGAGCAGTACTTC.

The CDR3: CASSPGQGALSNQPQHF. The CDR3 nucleotides are TGTGCCAGCAGCCCGGGACAGGGAGCCCTCAGCAATCAGCCCCAGCATTTT. The chain carries TRBV9 and TRBJ1-5, with 9 bases identical to TRBD1. Unmatched junction bases numbered 9, after V lost 4 bases and J lost 1 base. This CDR3 is 17 amino acids long. Germline V lookup: CDR1 SGDLS, CDR2 YYNGEE.

CDR3 DNA sequence: TGTGCCAGCAGCTTGGGACAGGTGAACTATGGCTACACCTTC. Its protein is CASSLGQVNYGYTF. The rearrangement uses TRBV5-6 and TRBJ1-2, with D perhaps matching TRBD1 (6 bases). Trimming removed 0 bases at V and 2 bases at J, with 8 bases between. CDR1 and CDR2 (germline): SGHDT, YYEEEE. The length of the CDR3 is 14 residues.

The J gene is TRBJ1-1, the V gene TRBV6-5, with a tentative D call TRBD1 (6 bases). This CDR3 region has 14 residues. Trimming pared 4 bases from V and 1 base from J, leaving 10 bases between. Germline V lookup: CDR1 MNHEY, CDR2 SVGAGI. For the CDR3, the DNA is TGTGCCAGCAGTTTACAGGGTACGAACACTGAAGCTTTCTTT. Its protein product is CASSLQGTNTEAFF.

The CDR3 reads CASSEELAGENTGELFF. Here the CDR3 DNA reads TGTGCCAGCAGTGAAGAACTAGCGGGAGAGAACACCGGGGAGCTGTTTTTT. The chain links TRBV6-1 to TRBJ2-2; 11 bases fit TRBD2. The CDR3 has 17 residues. Germline loops: CDR1 MNHNS, CDR2 SASEGT. V trimming: 1 base; J trimming: 1 base; junction bases outside the gene matches: 2.

The chain combines TRBV5-1 with TRBJ2-1, with D possibly matching TRBD1 (5 bases). The germline gives CDR1 SGHRS, CDR2 YFSETQ. V lost 0 bases and J lost 5, with 12 bases in between. The CDR3 runs to 15 residues. This CDR3 is CASSLEVQADNEQFF. CDR3 sequence (DNA): TGCGCCAGCAGCTTGGAAGTACAGGCGGACAATGAGCAGTTCTTC.

The chain joins TRBV29-1 to TRBJ2-1, with 10 bases fitting TRBD2. V lost 2 bases to trimming and J lost 6 bases; unmatched junction nucleotides: 7. This CDR3 region has 15 residues. The germline V gene has CDR1 SQVTM and CDR2 ANQGSEA. The CDR3 DNA reads TGCAGCGTTGAAACTAGCGGGACCAGAATCAATGAGCAGTTCTTC. Protein sequence: CSVETSGTRINEQFF.

The V call is TRBV5-5, the J call TRBJ2-7, with TRBD1 as a possible D gene (5 bases). Trimming removed 4 bases from V and 2 bases from J, with 13 bases in between. CDR1 is SGHKS and CDR2 is YYEKEE in the germline V gene (reference sequence). CDR3 size: 14 residues. CDR3 DNA sequence: TGTGCCAGCAGCCCGACAGTACCTGCCTACGAGCAGTACTTC. Its protein is CASSPTVPAYEQYF.

The V gene is TRBV19, the J gene TRBJ1-1; D not certain. This CDR3 comprises 13 residues. The germline V gene has CDR1 LNHDA and CDR2 SQIVND (reference sequence). Trimming stripped 3 bases from V and 1 base from J, with 6 bases between. The CDR3 here is CASSMAPNTEAFF. CDR3 in DNA: TGTGCCAGTAGTATGGCCCCGAACACTGAAGCTTTCTTT. The complete variable domain, with remaining parts taken from reference TRBV19 and TRBJ1-1, reads DGGITQSPKYLFRKEGQNVTLSCEQNLNHDAMYWYRQDPGQGLRLIYYSQIVNDFQKGDIAEGYSVSREKKESFPLTVTSAQKNPTAFYLCASSMAPNTEAFFGQGTRLTVV.

This clone was recorded only once. V gene TRBV28 combines with J gene TRBJ1-6, with TRBD1 as a possible D gene (5 bases). This CDR3 is built from 18 residues. V gave up 7 bases and J gave up 0 bases, with 19 bases separating them. Germline assignment: CDR1 MDHEN and CDR2 SYDVKM. CDR3 DNA sequence: TGTGCCAGCACCTCTTTTCGGGACGGGAGCTCCTATAATTCACCCCTCCACTTT. It codes for CASTSFRDGSSYNSPLHF.

The chain couples TRBV5-1 to TRBJ2-3; a possible D gene is TRBD2 (5 bases). Trimming shortened V by 2 bases and J by 4 bases, and 11 bases separated the two germline ends. The CDR3 length is 14 residues. Germline CDR1 and CDR2: SGHRS and YFSETQ. The CDR3, as DNA: TGCGCCAGCAGCTTATCCGGGGTAGCAGATACGCAGTATTTT. This gives the protein CASSLSGVADTQYF.